The 8 T cell receptor beta chains listed next were all sequenced from one sample in a study of spatial heterogeneity in lung cancer. Time point here: sample taken at primary tumor resection. Each CDR3 protein gets one entry after TCRdb re-called the 5' RACE reads with MiXCR. The profile shows just over 75,000 distinct CDR3 sequences, 7% to 9% of them singletons. The specimen comprised PBMCs, sampled at surgery. Receptor source: a male donor with early-stage non-small cell lung cancer.

This clonotype came up many times. The CDR3 nucleotides read TGCAGTGCTAGGACCAGGGTCGGTGAAAAACTGTTTTTT. Protein sequence: CSARTRVGEKLFF. This chain uses TRBV20-1 with TRBJ1-4; possibly TRBD1 for D (5 bases). The V end lost 3 bases, the J end lost 7 bases, and 12 bases lay between the germline ends. The CDR3 has 13 residues. The germline gives CDR1 DFQATT, CDR2 SNEGSKA (reference sequence).

The chain uses TRBV12-3 or TRBV12-4 and TRBJ2-7; D gene ambiguous. The CDR3 runs 14 residues. Trimming removed 4 bases at V and 0 bases at J, with 10 bases between. The CDR3 nucleotides read TGTGCCAGCAGTTCGACCTGGGGCTCCTACGAGCAGTACTTC. This gives the protein CASSSTWGSYEQYF.

This clonotype was detected a few times. The chain is built from TRBV11-2 and TRBJ2-2; D is ambiguous. The V and J ends lost 5 bases and 0 bases respectively, with 10 bases between them. This CDR3 comprises 15 residues. Germline V gives CDR1 SGHAT, CDR2 FQNNGV. CDR3 nucleotides: TGTGCCAGCAGCCCGATAACTACGAACACCGGGGAGCTGTTTTTT. It specifies CASSPITTNTGELFF.

V usage is TRBV3-1 and J usage is TRBJ2-2, with D hard to call. Trimming cost V 3 bases and J 9 bases, with 8 bases left between them. Germline CDR1 is LGHDT and CDR2 is YNNKEL (reference sequence). The length of the CDR3 is 12 residues. CDR3 protein: CASSQNLRELFF. Here the CDR3 DNA reads TGTGCCAGCAGCCAGAACCTCCGGGAGCTGTTTTTT.

CDR3 in amino acids: CASSSLAFVGEGEQYF. The CDR3 region has the DNA TGTGCCAGCAGCTCGCTAGCGTTTGTGGGAGAAGGCGAGCAGTACTTC. V is TRBV7-2 and J is TRBJ2-7, with D tentatively TRBD2 (6 bases). The V end was cut by 4 bases, the J end by 6 bases, with 22 bases between. In germline, CDR1 is SGHTA, CDR2 FQGNSA. The CDR3 spans 16 residues.

This clonotype appeared a few times. The V gene is TRBV7-2, the J gene TRBJ1-1, with D perhaps matching TRBD1 (5 bases). CDR1 and CDR2 (germline): SGHTA, FQGNSA. Between the trimmed V and J ends, which lost 5 bases and 11 bases, there was a span of 21 bases. The CDR3 is 14 residues long. The CDR3 here is CASSKGPASFGAFF. CDR3 DNA: TGTGCCAGCAGCAAGGGACCAGCATCTTTTGGGGCTTTCTTT. Together with reference TRBV7-2 and TRBJ1-1, the CDR3 gives the full variable domain: GAGVSQSPSNKVTEKGKDVELRCDPISGHTALYWYRQSLGQGLEFLIYFQGNSAPDKSGLPSDRFSAERTGGSVSTLTIQRTQQEDSAVYLCASSKGPASFGAFFGQGTRLTVV.

In this sample, this clonotype turned up many times. This sequence joins TRBV5-4 and TRBJ2-1, with a weak D call TRBD2 (6 bases). Trimming removed 0 bases at V and 9 bases at J, with 10 bases between. CDR1 is SGHNT and CDR2 is YYREEE in the germline V gene (reference sequence). This CDR3 has 13 residues. CDR3 protein: CASSLVRDFEQFF. In DNA, the CDR3 is TGTGCCAGCAGCTTGGTACGGGACTTTGAGCAGTTCTTC.

In its sample, this clonotype was seen many times. V and J are TRBV20-1 and TRBJ1-2; 10 nucleotides agree with TRBD1. The CDR3 is 12 residues long. The germline gives CDR1 DFQATT, CDR2 SNEGSKA (reference sequence). The V and J ends lost 6 bases and 8 bases, in that order; junction bases with no gene match: 6. As DNA, the CDR3 is TGCAGTGCCAGACAGGGGGCGTTGGGCTACACCTTC. This sequence encodes CSARQGALGYTF.